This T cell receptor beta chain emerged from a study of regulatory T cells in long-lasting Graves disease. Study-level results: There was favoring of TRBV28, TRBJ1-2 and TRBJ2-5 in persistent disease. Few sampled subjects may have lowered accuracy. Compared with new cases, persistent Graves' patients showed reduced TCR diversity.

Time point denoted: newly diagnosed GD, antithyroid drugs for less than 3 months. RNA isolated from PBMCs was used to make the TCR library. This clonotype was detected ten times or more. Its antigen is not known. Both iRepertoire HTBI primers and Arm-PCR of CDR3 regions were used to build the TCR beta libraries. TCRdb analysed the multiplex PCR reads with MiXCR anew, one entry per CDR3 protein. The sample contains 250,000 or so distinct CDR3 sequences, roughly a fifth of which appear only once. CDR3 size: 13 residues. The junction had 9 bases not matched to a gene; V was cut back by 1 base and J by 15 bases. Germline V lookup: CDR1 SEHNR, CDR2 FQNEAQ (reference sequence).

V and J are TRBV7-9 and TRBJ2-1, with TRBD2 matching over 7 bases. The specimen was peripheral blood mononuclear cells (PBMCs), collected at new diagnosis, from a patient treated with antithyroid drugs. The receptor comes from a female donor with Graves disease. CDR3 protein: CASSLVPSGQGFF. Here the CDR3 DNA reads TGTGCCAGCAGCTTAGTGCCTAGCGGACAAGGGTTCTTC.